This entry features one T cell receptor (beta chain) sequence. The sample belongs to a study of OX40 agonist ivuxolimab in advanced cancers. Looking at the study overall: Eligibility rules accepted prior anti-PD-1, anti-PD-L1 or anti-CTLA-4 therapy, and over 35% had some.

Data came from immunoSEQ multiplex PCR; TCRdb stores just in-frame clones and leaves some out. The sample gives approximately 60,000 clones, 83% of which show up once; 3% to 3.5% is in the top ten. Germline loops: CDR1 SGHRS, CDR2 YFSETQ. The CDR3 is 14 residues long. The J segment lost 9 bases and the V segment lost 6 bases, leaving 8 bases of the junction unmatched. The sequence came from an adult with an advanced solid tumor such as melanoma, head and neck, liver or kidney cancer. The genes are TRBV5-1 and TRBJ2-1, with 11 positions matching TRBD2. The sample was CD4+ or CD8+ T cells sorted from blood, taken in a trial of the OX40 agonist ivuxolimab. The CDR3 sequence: CASKKLAGEAEQFF. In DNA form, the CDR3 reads TGCGCCAGCAAGAAACTAGCGGGAGAGGCTGAGCAGTTCTTC.